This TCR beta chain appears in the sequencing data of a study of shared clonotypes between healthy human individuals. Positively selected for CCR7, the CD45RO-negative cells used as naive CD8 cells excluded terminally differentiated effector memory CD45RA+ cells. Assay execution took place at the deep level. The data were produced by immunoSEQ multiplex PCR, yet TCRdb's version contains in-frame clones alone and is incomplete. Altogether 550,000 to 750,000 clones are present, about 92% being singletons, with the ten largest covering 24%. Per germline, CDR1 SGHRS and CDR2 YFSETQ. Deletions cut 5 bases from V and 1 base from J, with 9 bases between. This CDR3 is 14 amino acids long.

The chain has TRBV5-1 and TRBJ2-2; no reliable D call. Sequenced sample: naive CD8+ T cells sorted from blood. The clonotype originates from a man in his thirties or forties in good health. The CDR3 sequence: CASSSAWNTGELFF. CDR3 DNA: TGCGCCAGCAGTTCCGCCTGGAACACCGGGGAGCTGTTTTTT.